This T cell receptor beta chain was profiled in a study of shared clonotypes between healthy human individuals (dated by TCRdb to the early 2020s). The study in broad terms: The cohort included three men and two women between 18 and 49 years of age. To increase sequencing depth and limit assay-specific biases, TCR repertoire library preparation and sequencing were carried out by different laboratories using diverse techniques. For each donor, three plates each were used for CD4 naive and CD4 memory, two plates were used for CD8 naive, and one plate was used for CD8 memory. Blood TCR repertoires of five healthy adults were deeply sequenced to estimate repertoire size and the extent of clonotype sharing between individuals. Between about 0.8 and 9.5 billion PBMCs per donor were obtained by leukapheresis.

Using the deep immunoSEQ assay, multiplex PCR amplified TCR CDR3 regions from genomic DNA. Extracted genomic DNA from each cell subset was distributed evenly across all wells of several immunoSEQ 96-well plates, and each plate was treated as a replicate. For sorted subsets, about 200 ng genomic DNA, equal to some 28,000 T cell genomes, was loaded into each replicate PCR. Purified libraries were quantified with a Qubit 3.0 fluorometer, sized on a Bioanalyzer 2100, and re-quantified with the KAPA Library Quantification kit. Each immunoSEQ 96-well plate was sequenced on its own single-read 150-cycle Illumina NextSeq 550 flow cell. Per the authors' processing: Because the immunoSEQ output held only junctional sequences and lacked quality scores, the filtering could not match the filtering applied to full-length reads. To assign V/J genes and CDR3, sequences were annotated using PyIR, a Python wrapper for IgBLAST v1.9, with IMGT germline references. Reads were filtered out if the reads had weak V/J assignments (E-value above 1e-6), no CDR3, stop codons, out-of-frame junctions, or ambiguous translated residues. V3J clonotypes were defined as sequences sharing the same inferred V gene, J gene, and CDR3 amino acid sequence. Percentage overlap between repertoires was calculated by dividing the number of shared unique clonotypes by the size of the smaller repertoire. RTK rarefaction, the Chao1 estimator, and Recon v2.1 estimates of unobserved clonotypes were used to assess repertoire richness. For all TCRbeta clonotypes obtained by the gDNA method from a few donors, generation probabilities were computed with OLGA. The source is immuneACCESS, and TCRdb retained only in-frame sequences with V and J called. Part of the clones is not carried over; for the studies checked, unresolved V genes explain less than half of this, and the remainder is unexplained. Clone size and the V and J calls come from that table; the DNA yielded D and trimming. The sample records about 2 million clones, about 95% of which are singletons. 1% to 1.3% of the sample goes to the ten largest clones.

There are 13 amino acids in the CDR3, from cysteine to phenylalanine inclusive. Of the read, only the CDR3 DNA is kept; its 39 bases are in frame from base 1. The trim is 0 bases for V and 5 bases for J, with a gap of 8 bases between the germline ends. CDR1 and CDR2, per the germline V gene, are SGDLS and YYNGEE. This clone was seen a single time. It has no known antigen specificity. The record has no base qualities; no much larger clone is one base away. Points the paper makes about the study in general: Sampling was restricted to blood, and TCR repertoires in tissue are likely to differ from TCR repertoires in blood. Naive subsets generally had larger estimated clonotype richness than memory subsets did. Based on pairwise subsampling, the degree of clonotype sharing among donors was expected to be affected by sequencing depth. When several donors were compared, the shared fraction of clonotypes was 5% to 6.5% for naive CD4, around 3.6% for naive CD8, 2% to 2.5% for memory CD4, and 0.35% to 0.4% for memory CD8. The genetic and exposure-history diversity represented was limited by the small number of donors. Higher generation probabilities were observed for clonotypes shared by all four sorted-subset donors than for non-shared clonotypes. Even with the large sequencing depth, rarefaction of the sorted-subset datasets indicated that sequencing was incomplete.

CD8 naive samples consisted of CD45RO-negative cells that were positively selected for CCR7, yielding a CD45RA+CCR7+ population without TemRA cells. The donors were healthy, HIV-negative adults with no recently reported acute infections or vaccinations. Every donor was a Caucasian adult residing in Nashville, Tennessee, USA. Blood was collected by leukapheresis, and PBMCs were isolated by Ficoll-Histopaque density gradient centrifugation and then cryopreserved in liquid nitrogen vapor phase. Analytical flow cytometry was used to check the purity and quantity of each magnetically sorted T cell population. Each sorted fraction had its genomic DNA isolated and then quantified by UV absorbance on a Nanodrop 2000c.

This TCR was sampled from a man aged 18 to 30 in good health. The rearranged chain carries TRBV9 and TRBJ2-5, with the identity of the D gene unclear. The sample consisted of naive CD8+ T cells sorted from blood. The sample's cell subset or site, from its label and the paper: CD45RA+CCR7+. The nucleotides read TGTGCCAGCAGCGTAGTATACGGGGAGACCCAGTACTTC. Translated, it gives CASSVVYGETQYF.